The rows below give T cell receptor beta chains drawn from one sample of a study of shared clonotypes between healthy human individuals. TCRdb's copy holds only in-frame clones and misses some; the assay was immunoSEQ multiplex PCR. The sample lists millions of clones, 85% to 95% seen once, with about 0.41% in the top ten. What was sequenced was naive CD4+ T cells from PBMCs. These receptor sequences come from a young man in good health. Some clones in this sample may be carry-over from other donors' samples. Each CDR3 is given without its conserved first and last residue. The D gene is left open where the match is weak.

j_call d_call v_call cdr3_aa
TRBJ1-2 - TRBV30 AWSDRSYGYT
TRBJ1-2 TRBD1 TRBV6-1 ASSGQGSDLYGYT
TRBJ2-7 TRBD2 TRBV11-3 ASSLRGLAGIHGTYEQY
TRBJ2-1 TRBD2 TRBV4-1 ASSQGLAEGVEQF
TRBJ1-4 - TRBV9 ASSVAGAGEKLF
TRBJ2-2 - TRBV10-1 ASSHSGNTGELF
TRBJ2-7 - TRBV7-2 ASSSRQSPSYEQY
TRBJ1-2 - TRBV4-1 ASSQDVQGNYGYT
TRBJ1-2 - TRBV5-1 ASSPLTDYGYT
TRBJ2-7 - TRBV5-8 ASSRERISYEQY
TRBJ2-3 - TRBV6-6 ASTQVWGKQY
TRBJ2-1 TRBD2 TRBV5-4 ASSAGLAGVGEQF
TRBJ2-3 TRBD2 TRBV9 ASSVGTSGSWDTQY
TRBJ2-1 TRBD2 TRBV9 ASSVGGAGGRDEQF
TRBJ2-2 - TRBV29-1 SVELGLGTGELF
TRBJ2-1 - TRBV7-2 ASRDRGGRLGEQF
TRBJ1-4 - TRBV5-1 ASSLGGAEKLF
TRBJ2-2 - TRBV28 ASTPGAGSGGELF
TRBJ1-1 - TRBV6-1 ASSLTGRTEAF
TRBJ2-1 - TRBV11-3 ASGSGLYNEQF
TRBJ1-1 - TRBV28 ASSLAEGYTEAF
TRBJ2-2 - TRBV27 ASKVGGWTGELF